This TCR beta chain was identified during a study of blood T cell repertoires in COVID-19. Study as a whole: Samples of COVID-19 (acute and convalescent) were obtained from the United States, Italy and Spain.

The authors' processing: Reference gene primer amplification gave nucleated cell count estimates. The assay was immunoSEQ multiplex PCR, and TCRdb's table has in-frame clones only and misses some. That table gives V, J and clone size, and the DNA gave D and trimming. The table shows roughly 310,000 clones, with roughly 90% occurring only once. J was trimmed by 2 bases and V by 8 bases; bases with no gene match: 3. Germline V gives CDR1 MNHEY, CDR2 SVGAGI. CDR3 length: 12 amino acids. Allocation to cohorts depended on clinical history reported by the participants. Donors in Cohort 3 counted as recovered after two negative PCRs, clearance, or symptom resolution.

The sample comprised PBMCs or T cells enriched from blood (not recorded which). The receptor was isolated from a man in his sixties who had recovered from COVID-19. The V and J genes are TRBV6-5 and TRBJ2-7; 7 bases agree with TRBD1. DNA of the CDR3: TGTGCCAGCGGGACAGTTGCCTACGAGCAGTACTTC. This codes for CASGTVAYEQYF.